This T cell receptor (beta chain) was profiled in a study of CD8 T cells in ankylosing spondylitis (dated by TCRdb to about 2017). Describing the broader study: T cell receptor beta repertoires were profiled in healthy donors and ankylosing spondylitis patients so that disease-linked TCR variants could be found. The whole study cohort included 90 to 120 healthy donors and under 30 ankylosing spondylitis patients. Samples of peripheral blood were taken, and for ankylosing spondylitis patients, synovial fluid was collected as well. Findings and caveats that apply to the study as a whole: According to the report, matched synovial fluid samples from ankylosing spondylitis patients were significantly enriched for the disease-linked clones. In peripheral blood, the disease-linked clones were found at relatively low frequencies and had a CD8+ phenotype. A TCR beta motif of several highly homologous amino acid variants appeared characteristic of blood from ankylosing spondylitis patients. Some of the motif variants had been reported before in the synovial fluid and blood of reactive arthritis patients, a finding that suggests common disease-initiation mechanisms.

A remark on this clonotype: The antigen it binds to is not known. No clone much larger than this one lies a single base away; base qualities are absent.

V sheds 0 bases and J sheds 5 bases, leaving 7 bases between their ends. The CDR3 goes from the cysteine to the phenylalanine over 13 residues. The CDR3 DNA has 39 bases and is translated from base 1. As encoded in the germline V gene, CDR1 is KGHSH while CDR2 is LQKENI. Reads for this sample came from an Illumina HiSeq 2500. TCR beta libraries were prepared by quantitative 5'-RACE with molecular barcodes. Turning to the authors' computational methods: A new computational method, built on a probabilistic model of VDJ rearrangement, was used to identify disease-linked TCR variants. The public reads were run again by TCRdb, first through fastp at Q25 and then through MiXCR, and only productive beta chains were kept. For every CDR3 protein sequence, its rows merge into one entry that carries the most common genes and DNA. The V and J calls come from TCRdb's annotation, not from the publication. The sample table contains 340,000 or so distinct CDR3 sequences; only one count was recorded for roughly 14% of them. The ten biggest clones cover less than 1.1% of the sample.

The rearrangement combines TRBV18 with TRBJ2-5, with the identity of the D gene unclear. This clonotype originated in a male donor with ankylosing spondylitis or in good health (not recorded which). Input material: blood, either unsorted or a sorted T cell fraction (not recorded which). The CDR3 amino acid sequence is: CASSPPQPETQYF. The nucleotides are TGTGCCAGCTCACCACCTCAACCTGAGACCCAGTACTTC.